Sequencing of this T cell receptor beta chain was carried out in a study of blood T cell repertoires in COVID-19. Study information: PBMCs, B-cell-depleted T cells, or T cells provided the cDNA or gDNA that made up the material.

The trim removed 7 bases at V and 7 bases at J, leaving 11 bases unmatched. This CDR3 is 14 amino acids long. The V gene's germline CDR1 is KGHSY and CDR2 FQNENV. In the authors' methods: Amplification of reference gene primers was used by the study to estimate nucleated cell counts. Profiling relied on immunoSEQ multiplex PCR, and the TCRdb table lists in-frame clones only, not all of them. The V and J calls and the clone size are those of that table, but D and trimming were determined from the DNA. The table lists about 160,000 clones, 85% of them singletons. The rearrangement links TRBV16 to TRBJ1-2, with TRBD1 matching over 8 bases. The TCR comes from a man between 35 and 55 years old with acute or convalescent COVID-19. The material sequenced was peripheral blood. For the CDR3, the DNA is TGTGCCAGCAACCCGGACAGGGTTCGAGGTGGCTACACCTTC. Its protein is CASNPDRVRGGYTF.